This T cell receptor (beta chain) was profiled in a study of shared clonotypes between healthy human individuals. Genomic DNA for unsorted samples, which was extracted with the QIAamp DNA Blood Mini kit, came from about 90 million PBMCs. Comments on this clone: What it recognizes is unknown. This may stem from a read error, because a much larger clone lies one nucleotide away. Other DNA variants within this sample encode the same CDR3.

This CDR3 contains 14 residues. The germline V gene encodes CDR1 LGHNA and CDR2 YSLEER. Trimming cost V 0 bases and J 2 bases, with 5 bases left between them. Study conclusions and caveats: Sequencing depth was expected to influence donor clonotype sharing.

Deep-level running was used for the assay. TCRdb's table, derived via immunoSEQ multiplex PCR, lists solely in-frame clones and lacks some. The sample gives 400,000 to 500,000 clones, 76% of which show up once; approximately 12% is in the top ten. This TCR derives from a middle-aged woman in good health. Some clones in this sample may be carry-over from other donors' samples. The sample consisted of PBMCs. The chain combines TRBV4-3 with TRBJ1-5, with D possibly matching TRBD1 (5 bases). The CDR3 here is CASSQEQGNQPQHF. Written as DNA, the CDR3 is TGCGCCAGCAGCCAAGAACAGGGCAATCAGCCCCAGCATTTT.